This passage covers 27 T cell receptor beta chains from one sample sequenced in a study of cytomegalovirus exposure and HLA in healthy donors (TCRdb year 2017). The library was generated by the immunoSEQ multiplex PCR assay. The clones in this table, taken by TCRdb from immuneACCESS, are in-frame only. Not every clone is retained; where verified, under half of the shortfall comes from an unresolved V gene, and the cause of the rest is unknown. Counted in this sample were 110,000 to 150,000 clones; around nine tenths of them appeared once. The ten largest make up around 8% of the sample. The sequenced sample was PBMCs. These receptors came from a woman between 18 and 29 years old in good health and CMV-seropositive.

This chain links TRBV5-5 with TRBJ1-5; D possibly corresponds to TRBD1 (5 bases). The CDR3 has 17 amino acids. Germline loops: CDR1 SGHKS, CDR2 YYEKEE (reference sequence). V was cut by 0 bases and J by 3 bases, with 16 bases left in between. The CDR3 region has the DNA TGTGCCAGCAGCTTGGGACAGACGACTGGGAACAATCAGCCCCAGCATTTT. Encoded protein: CASSLGQTTGNNQPQHF.

The CDR3: CASSPQHRLAGLGEQFF. The CDR3 DNA reads as TGTGCCAGCAGTCCTCAACATCGACTAGCGGGATTAGGTGAGCAGTTCTTC. V is TRBV28 and J is TRBJ2-1; 11 nucleotides line up with TRBD2. The CDR3 runs to 17 residues. The J segment lost 9 bases and the V segment lost 5 bases, leaving 15 bases of the junction unmatched. In germline, CDR1 is MDHEN, CDR2 SYDVKM.

In DNA form, the CDR3 reads TGTGCCAGCAGTACTACAGGGGTGGGTGGAAACACCATATATTTT. Amino acid sequence: CASSTTGVGGNTIYF. The chain combines TRBV2 with TRBJ1-3, with 7 bases fitting TRBD1. The CDR3 runs to 15 residues. Trimming took 5 bases from V and 3 from J; bases not matched to a gene: 7. Germline values: CDR1 SNHLY, CDR2 FYNNEI.

The chain uses TRBV6-1 and TRBJ2-3; possible D gene TRBD1, 5 bases. The CDR3 is made up of 18 amino acids. Trimming shortened V by 3 bases and J by 0 bases, and 19 bases separated the two germline ends. Looked up from germline, CDR1 is MNHNS and CDR2 is SASEGT. The CDR3, as DNA: TGTGCCAGCAGTGAGGTGCAGGGAAACCCCTTTAGCACAGATACGCAGTATTTT. Translated: CASSEVQGNPFSTDTQYF.

The chain carries TRBV19 and TRBJ1-4; tentative D call: TRBD1 (6 bases). The CDR3 spans 14 residues. Looked up from germline, CDR1 is LNHDA and CDR2 is SQIVND (reference sequence). Trimming removed 7 bases at V and 3 bases at J, with 12 bases between. CDR3 DNA sequence: TGTGCCAGTAAAGGGGGTTCGGCTAATGAAAAACTGTTTTTT. Its translation is CASKGGSANEKLFF.

V gene TRBV11-2 combines with J gene TRBJ1-1; tentative D call: TRBD1 (5 bases). The CDR3 is made up of 14 amino acids. Germline lookup yields CDR1 SGHAT and CDR2 FQNNGV. Trimming removed 1 base at V and 3 bases at J, with 9 bases between. CDR3 coding DNA: TGTGCCAGCAGCTTAGCAGGGTGGTACACTGAAGCTTTCTTT. Its translation is CASSLAGWYTEAFF. Full variable domain (outside the CDR3, taken from reference TRBV11-2 and TRBJ1-1): EAGVAQSPRYKIIEKRQSVAFWCNPISGHATLYWYQQILGQGPKLLIQFQNNGVVDDSQLPKDRFSAERLKGVDSTLKIQPAKLEDSAVYLCASSLAGWYTEAFFGQGTRLTVV.

The V gene is TRBV6-5, the J gene TRBJ2-7; D might be TRBD2 (5 bases). CDR3 length: 15 residues. Germline V gives CDR1 MNHEY, CDR2 SVGAGI. With 2 bases removed from V and 4 bases from J, the gap between germline ends came to 15 bases. CDR3 sequence: CASSYRGSDRYEQYF. The CDR3 nucleotides read TGTGCCAGCAGTTACCGAGGGAGCGATCGTTACGAGCAGTACTTC.

This clone occurred a few times. V and J are TRBV18 and TRBJ1-1; D perhaps matches TRBD1 (5 bases). With 1 base removed from V and 0 bases from J, the gap between germline ends came to 12 bases. Germline lookup yields CDR1 KGHSH and CDR2 LQKENI. This CDR3 comprises 16 residues. In DNA, the CDR3 is TGTGCCAGCTCACCACTGGCAGGGCCCATGAACACTGAAGCTTTCTTT. Its translation: CASSPLAGPMNTEAFF.

A remark on this clone: Germline and junction disagree at one end, which may indicate a read error. This rearrangement joins TRBV28 to TRBJ2-1; D gene uncertain. The CDR3 is 14 residues long. Germline-derived CDR1 and CDR2 are MDHEN and SYDVKM. The chain's CDR3 is CASRTPLSSNEQFF. CDR3 DNA: TGTGCCAGCAGGACACCATTATCCTCCAATGAGCAGTTCTTC. The full variable domain, in which reference TRBV28 and TRBJ2-1 provide the parts outside the CDR3, is DVKVTQSSRYLVKRTGEKVFLECVQDMDHENMFWYRQDPGLGLRLIYFSYDVKMKEKGDIPEGYSVSREKKERFSLILESASTNQTSMYLCASRTPLSSNEQFFGPGTRLTVL.

J is TRBJ1-4 and V is TRBV4-1, with a weak D call TRBD1 (5 bases). With 0 bases removed from V and 6 bases from J, the gap between germline ends came to 14 bases. Germline V CDR1 and CDR2: MGHRA, YSYEKL. The CDR3 has 16 amino acids. The CDR3 DNA is TGCGCCAGCAGCCAAGATGTTGATAGGGGTTATGAAAAACTGTTTTTT. Translating gives CASSQDVDRGYEKLFF.

V is TRBV6-6 and J is TRBJ1-1, with a tentative D call TRBD1 (5 bases). CDR1 is MNHNY, CDR2 SVGAGI, per germline (reference sequence). The ends were cut back, 1 base at V and 7 bases at J, with 7 bases in the middle. The CDR3 is made up of 12 amino acids. CDR3 loop: CASSYYTGEAFF. CDR3 DNA: TGTGCCAGCAGTTACTATACAGGTGAAGCTTTCTTT.

V usage is TRBV6-5 and J usage is TRBJ1-2; 7 positions agree with TRBD1. The CDR3 consists of 16 residues. J was trimmed by 1 base and V by 0 bases; bases with no gene match: 5. Germline CDR1 is MNHEY and CDR2 is SVGAGI. In DNA form, the CDR3 reads TGTGCCAGCAGTTACTCCACAGGGGCCTATAACTATGGCTACACCTTC. It translates to CASSYSTGAYNYGYTF.

The V gene is TRBV21-1, the J gene TRBJ2-7; whether TRBD1, the table's D call, matches the DNA was not checked. TRBV21-1 is annotated as a pseudogene. The length of the CDR3 is 16 residues. This CDR3 reads CASSRGDRPPAYEQYF. The CDR3 DNA is TGTGCCAGCAGCCGAGGGGACAGGCCCCCGGCCTACGAGCAGTACTTC.

The chain carries TRBV30 and TRBJ1-2; D uncertain. V was trimmed by 0 bases and J by 7 bases, leaving 15 bases between them. CDR1 GTSNPN and CDR2 SVGIG come from the germline V gene (reference sequence). This CDR3 contains 14 residues. CDR3 amino acids: CAWSVLKGRGGYTF. CDR3 bases: TGTGCCTGGAGTGTACTTAAGGGTCGGGGTGGCTACACCTTC.

The V gene is TRBV29-1, the J gene TRBJ2-1, with D perhaps TRBD2 (6 bases). The CDR3 spans 13 residues. The V gene's germline CDR1 is SQVTM and CDR2 ANQGSEA. V lost 4 bases to trimming and J lost 2 bases, with 9 bases between them. The CDR3 here is CSVVGRTYNEQFF. CDR3 sequence (DNA): TGCAGCGTTGTCGGGAGAACCTACAATGAGCAGTTCTTC.

This chain links TRBV6-1 with TRBJ2-1; D remains ambiguous. The CDR3 covers 14 residues. V was cut by 4 bases and J by 3 bases, with 10 bases left in between. Germline CDR1 MNHNS, CDR2 SASEGT. The CDR3 sequence is CASSAQVIYNEQFF. CDR3 nucleotide sequence: TGTGCCAGCAGTGCCCAGGTCATCTACAATGAGCAGTTCTTC.

The chain joins TRBV15 to TRBJ1-4, with a tentative D call TRBD1 (6 bases). This CDR3 comprises 20 residues. Germline V gene lookup returns CDR1 LNHNV and CDR2 YYDKDF (reference sequence). The V and J ends lost 0 bases and 4 bases respectively, with 24 bases between them. The CDR3 DNA is TGTGCCACCAGCAGAGATAGACTGGGGGGGCTAGGGCGATATAATGAAAAACTGTTTTTT. Translating gives CATSRDRLGGLGRYNEKLFF.

The V call is TRBV5-6, the J call TRBJ2-2; a possible D gene is TRBD1 (6 bases). The CDR3 is 14 amino acids. The V end was cut by 6 bases, the J end by 7 bases, with 16 bases between. Looked up from germline, CDR1 is SGHDT and CDR2 is YYEEEE. The CDR3 loop is CASTPGQVVGELFF. The CDR3, as DNA: TGTGCCAGCACCCCGGGACAAGTCGTCGGGGAGCTGTTTTTT.

V is TRBV7-8 and J is TRBJ2-2; 7 bases are shared with TRBD1. Trimming removed 1 base from V and 4 bases from J; junction bases left unmatched: 3. Germline V gives CDR1 SGHVS, CDR2 FQNEAQ. The CDR3 loop spans 15 amino acids. CDR3 loop: CASSLGDRPTGELFF. Here the CDR3 DNA reads TGTGCCAGCAGCTTAGGGGACAGACCCACCGGGGAGCTGTTTTTT. Full variable domain (missing parts from reference TRBV7-8 and TRBJ2-2): GAGVSQSPRYKVAKRGQDVALRCDPISGHVSLFWYQQALGQGPEFLTYFQNEAQLDKSGLPSDRFFAERPEGSVSTLKIQRTQQEDSAVYLCASSLGDRPTGELFFGEGSRLTVL.

The chain is built from TRBV25-1 and TRBJ1-1; 7 bases match TRBD1. This CDR3 contains 15 residues. V gave up 3 bases and J gave up 2 bases; unmatched junction bases: 6. The V gene's germline CDR1 is MGHDK and CDR2 SYGVNS. CDR3 protein: CASSDPAGGNTEAFF. The DNA for the CDR3 is TGTGCCAGCAGTGACCCCGCAGGGGGTAACACTGAAGCTTTCTTT.

V is TRBV18 and J is TRBJ2-5, with TRBD1 matching over 7 bases. CDR3 length: 15 residues. V trimming: 3 bases; J trimming: 2 bases; junction bases outside the gene matches: 6. CDR1 and CDR2 from the germline V gene are KGHSH and LQKENI. Here the CDR3 reads CASSPTGSLQETQYF. CDR3 sequence (DNA): TGTGCCAGCTCACCGACAGGGTCTTTACAAGAGACCCAGTACTTC.

The chain uses TRBV9 and TRBJ2-1; D is ambiguous. The ends were cut back, 0 bases at V and 2 bases at J, with 9 bases in the middle. Germline CDR1 SGDLS, CDR2 YYNGEE. This CDR3 region has 15 residues. This CDR3 reads CASSVGSFAYNEQFF. In nucleotides, the CDR3 is TGTGCCAGCAGCGTAGGTTCTTTCGCCTACAATGAGCAGTTCTTC.

A single count supports this clone. The chain links TRBV19 to TRBJ1-3; 7 bases fit TRBD1. V trimming: 7 bases; J trimming: 0 bases; junction bases outside the gene matches: 6. Germline values: CDR1 LNHDA, CDR2 SQIVND (reference sequence). This CDR3 spans 15 amino acids. CDR3 residues: CASIGQAYSGNTIYF. The CDR3 region has the DNA TGTGCCAGTATCGGACAGGCCTACTCTGGAAACACCATATATTTT.

As for this clone: Within the sample, other DNA sequences also encode this same CDR3. The chain employs TRBV19 and TRBJ1-5; D is possibly TRBD1 (5 bases). The CDR3 is made up of 14 amino acids. Trimming took off 5 bases at V and 5 bases at J, with 13 bases between the two ends. Germline V gene lookup returns CDR1 LNHDA and CDR2 SQIVND (reference sequence). The CDR3 DNA reads TGTGCCAGTAGTGCCGACAGTTCATATCAGCCCCAGCATTTT. Translation: CASSADSSYQPQHF.

This clone has just one count. The CDR3 DNA reads as TGTGCCAGCAGCGTCACAACAACTAATGAAAAACTGTTTTTT. It encodes CASSVTTTNEKLFF. The rearrangement links TRBV2 to TRBJ1-4; D not resolved. In germline, CDR1 is SNHLY, CDR2 FYNNEI. V was pared by 6 bases and J by 0 bases, with 8 bases between. The CDR3 consists of 14 residues.

The V and J genes are TRBV19 and TRBJ1-5, with 7 bases lining up with TRBD1. The CDR3 contains 13 residues. V shed 6 bases and J 5 bases; nucleotides not matched to a gene: 4. The germline gives CDR1 LNHDA, CDR2 SQIVND (reference sequence). The CDR3 sequence is CASRTRGDQPQHF. As DNA, the CDR3 is TGTGCCAGTAGGACCAGGGGGGATCAGCCCCAGCATTTT.

The chain carries TRBV19 and TRBJ2-7; 9 bases are a match to TRBD1. Germline trimming cut 0 bases from V and 4 bases from J; bases unmatched to any gene: 1. The CDR3 is 14 amino acids. Germline V gene sequence: CDR1 LNHDA, CDR2 SQIVND (reference sequence). CDR3 amino acids: CASSIEDRGYEQYF. For the CDR3, the DNA is TGTGCCAGTAGTATAGAGGACAGGGGTTACGAGCAGTACTTC.